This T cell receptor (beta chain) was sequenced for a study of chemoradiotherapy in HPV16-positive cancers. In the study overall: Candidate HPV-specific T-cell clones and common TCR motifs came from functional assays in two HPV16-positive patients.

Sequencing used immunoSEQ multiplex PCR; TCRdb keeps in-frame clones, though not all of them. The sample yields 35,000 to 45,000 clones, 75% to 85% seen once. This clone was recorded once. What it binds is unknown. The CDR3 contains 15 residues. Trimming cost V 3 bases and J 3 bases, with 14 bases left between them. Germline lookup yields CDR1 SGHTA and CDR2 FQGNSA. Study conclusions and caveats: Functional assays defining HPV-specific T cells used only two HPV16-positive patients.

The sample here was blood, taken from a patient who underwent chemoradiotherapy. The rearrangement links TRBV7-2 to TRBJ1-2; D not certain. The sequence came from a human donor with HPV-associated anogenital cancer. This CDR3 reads CASSFPSHRYYGYTF. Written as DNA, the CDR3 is TGTGCCAGCAGCTTCCCCTCCCACAGATACTATGGCTACACCTTC.